The 6 T cell receptor beta chains below come from one sample, sequenced in a study of T-cell memory formation after mild COVID-19. TCRdb ran MiXCR on the 5' RACE reads and lists one entry per CDR3 protein. The sample has roughly 450,000 distinct CDR3 sequences; 18% are singletons. The sequenced sample consisted of PBMCs or a T cell subset sorted from them (not recorded which). The receptors derive from an adult woman who had mild COVID-19 (a few samples of this study predate the infection). Cell type and time point are not known.

In nucleotides, the CDR3 is TGTGCCAGCACCGGCGGGATCAACTATGGCTACACCTTC. This codes for CASTGGINYGYTF. The rearrangement joins TRBV5-6 to TRBJ1-2; D unclear. V gave up 6 bases and J gave up 2 bases, with 11 bases separating them. The CDR3 sequence is 13 residues long. Germline V CDR1 and CDR2: SGHDT, YYEEEE.

The sample holds a few counts of this clonotype. J is TRBJ2-6 and V is TRBV2; D is uncertain. With 5 bases removed from V and 2 bases from J, the gap between germline ends came to 1 base. The CDR3 is made up of 12 amino acids. The germline CDR1 and CDR2 sequences are SNHLY and FYNNEI. In DNA form, the CDR3 reads TGTGCCAGCAGTACTGGGGCCAACGTCCTGACTTTC. Residues: CASSTGANVLTF.

V and J are TRBV15 and TRBJ2-4; D possibly corresponds to TRBD2 (6 bases). The germline CDR1 and CDR2 sequences are LNHNV and YYDKDF (reference sequence). Trimming left V 0 bases short and J 5 bases short, with 11 bases between. The CDR3 has 15 amino acids. CDR3 sequence: CATSRDQAGQNIQYF. The CDR3, as DNA: TGTGCCACCAGCAGAGATCAGGCGGGACAAAACATTCAGTACTTC.

This chain connects TRBV7-3 to TRBJ2-1, with D uncertain. Germline assignment: CDR1 SGHTA and CDR2 FQGTGA. V was trimmed by 6 bases and J by 1 base, leaving 16 bases between them. The CDR3 sequence is 16 residues long. The DNA of the CDR3 is TGTGCCAGCAGTGAGGTAGCCAACCCTTCCTACAATGAGCAGTTCTTC. It is translated as CASSEVANPSYNEQFF.

The V call is TRBV12-3 or TRBV12-4, the J call TRBJ1-6; TRBD1 aligns across 12 bases. V lost 5 bases and J lost 6; bases outside the gene matches: 2. The CDR3 is 15 residues long. The CDR3 region is CASSGDRGLNSPLHF. CDR3 nucleotide sequence: TGTGCCAGCAGTGGGGACAGGGGGCTTAATTCACCCCTCCACTTT.

This clonotype has more than one count but fewer than ten. This chain joins TRBV6-5 and TRBJ2-2; D is tentatively TRBD1 or TRBD2 (5 bases each). Germline values: CDR1 MNHEY, CDR2 SVGAGI. V lost 6 bases and J lost 1, with 21 bases in between. The CDR3 loop spans 18 amino acids. The CDR3 region is CASSPTIEGRRNTGELFF. The CDR3 DNA reads as TGTGCCAGCAGCCCAACAATCGAGGGGCGGCGGAACACCGGGGAGCTGTTTTTT.